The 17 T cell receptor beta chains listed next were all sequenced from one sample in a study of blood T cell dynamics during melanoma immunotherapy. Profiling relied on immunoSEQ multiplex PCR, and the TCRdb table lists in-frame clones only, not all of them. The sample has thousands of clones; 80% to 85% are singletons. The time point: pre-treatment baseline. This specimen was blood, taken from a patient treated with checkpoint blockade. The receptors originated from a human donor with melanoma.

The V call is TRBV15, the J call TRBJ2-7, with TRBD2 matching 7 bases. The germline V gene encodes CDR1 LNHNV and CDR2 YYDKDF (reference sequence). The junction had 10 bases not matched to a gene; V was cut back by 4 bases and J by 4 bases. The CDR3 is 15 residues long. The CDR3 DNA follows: TGTGCCACCAGCACCTTCGGGGGGAGGACTTACGAGCAGTACTTC. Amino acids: CATSTFGGRTYEQYF.

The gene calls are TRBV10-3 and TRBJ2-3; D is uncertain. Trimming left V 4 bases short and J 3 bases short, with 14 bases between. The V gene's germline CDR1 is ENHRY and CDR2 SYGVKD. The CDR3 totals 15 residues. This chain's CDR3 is CAISARTSATDTQYF. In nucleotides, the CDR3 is TGTGCCATCAGTGCCCGCACTTCAGCGACAGATACGCAGTATTTT.

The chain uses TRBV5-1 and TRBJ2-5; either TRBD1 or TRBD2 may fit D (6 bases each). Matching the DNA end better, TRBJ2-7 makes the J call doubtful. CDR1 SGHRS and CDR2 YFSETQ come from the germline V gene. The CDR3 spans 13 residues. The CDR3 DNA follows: TGCGCCAGCAGTTGGGGGGCCTCCTACGAGCAGTACTTC. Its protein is CASSWGASYEQYF.

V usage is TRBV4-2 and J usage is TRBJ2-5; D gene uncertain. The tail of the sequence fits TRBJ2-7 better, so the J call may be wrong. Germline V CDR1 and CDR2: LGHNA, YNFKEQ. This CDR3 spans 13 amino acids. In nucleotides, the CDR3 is TGTGCCAGCAGCCAAGGAGTTTCATACGAGCAGTACTTC. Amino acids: CASSQGVSYEQYF.

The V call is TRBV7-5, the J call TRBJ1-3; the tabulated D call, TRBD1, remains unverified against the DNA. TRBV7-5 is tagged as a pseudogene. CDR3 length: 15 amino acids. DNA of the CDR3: TGTGTCAGAAGCTCGTTACAGGGGTCTGGAAACACCATATATTTT. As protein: CVRSSLQGSGNTIYF.

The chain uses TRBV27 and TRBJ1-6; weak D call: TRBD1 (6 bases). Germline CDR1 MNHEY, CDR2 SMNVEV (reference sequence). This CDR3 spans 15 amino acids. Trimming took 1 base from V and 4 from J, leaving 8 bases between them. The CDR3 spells CASSLWTDYNSPLHF. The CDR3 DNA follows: TGTGCCAGCAGTTTATGGACAGATTATAATTCACCCCTCCACTTT.

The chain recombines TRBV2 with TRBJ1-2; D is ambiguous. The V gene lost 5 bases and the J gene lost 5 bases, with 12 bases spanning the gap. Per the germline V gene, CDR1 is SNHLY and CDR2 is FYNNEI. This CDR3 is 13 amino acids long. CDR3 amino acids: CASSYRQDYGYTF. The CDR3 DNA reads TGTGCCAGCAGTTATCGGCAGGATTATGGCTACACCTTC.

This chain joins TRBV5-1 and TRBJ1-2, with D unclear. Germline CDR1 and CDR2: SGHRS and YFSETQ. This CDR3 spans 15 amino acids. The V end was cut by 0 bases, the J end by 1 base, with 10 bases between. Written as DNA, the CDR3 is TGCGCCAGCAGCTTGGCCCCAGCCGATAACTATGGCTACACCTTC. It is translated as CASSLAPADNYGYTF.

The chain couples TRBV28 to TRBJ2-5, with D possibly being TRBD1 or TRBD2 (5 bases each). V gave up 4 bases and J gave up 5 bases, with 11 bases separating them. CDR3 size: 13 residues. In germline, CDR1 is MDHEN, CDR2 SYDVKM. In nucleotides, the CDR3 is TGTGCCAGCAGTTCCTGGGGCGGGGAGACCCAGTACTTC. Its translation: CASSSWGGETQYF.

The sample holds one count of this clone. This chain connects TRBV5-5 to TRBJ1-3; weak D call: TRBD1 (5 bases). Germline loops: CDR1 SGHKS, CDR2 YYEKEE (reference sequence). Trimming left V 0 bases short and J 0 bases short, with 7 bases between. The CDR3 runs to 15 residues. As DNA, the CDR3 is TGTGCCAGCAGCTTGGAGGGGCACTCTGGAAACACCATATATTTT. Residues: CASSLEGHSGNTIYF.

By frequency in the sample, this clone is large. CDR3 nucleotide sequence: TGTGCCAGCAGGGGGGACAGCCTCCTTGACGAGCAGTACTTC. This codes for CASRGDSLLDEQYF. The rearrangement joins TRBV6-1 to TRBJ2-7, with TRBD1 matching 7 bases. Unmatched junction bases numbered 10, after V lost 6 bases and J lost 5 bases. This CDR3 contains 14 residues. Germline CDR1 reads MNHNS; CDR2 reads SASEGT.

As DNA, the CDR3 is TGCGCCAGCAGTTTCGATCCCGTGAGAGGGCCCCCTTCCTACGAGCAGTACTTC. Protein sequence: CASSFDPVRGPPSYEQYF. The chain is built from TRBV5-1 and TRBJ2-7, with a weak D call TRBD2 (5 bases). This CDR3 is 18 amino acids long. Germline V gives CDR1 SGHRS, CDR2 YFSETQ. V lost 5 bases, J lost 1 base, and 25 bases lay in between.

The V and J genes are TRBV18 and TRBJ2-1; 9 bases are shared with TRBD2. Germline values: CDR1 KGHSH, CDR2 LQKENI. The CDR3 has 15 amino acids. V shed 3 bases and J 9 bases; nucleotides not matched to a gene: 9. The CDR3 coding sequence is TGTGCCAGCTCACCGACCGATGGACTAGCGAGTGAGCAGTTCTTC. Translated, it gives CASSPTDGLASEQFF.

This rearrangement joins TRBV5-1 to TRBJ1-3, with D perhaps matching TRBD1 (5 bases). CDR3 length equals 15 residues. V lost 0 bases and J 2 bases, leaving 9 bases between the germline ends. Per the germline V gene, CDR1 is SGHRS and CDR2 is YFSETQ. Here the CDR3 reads CASSLVLGPGNTIYF. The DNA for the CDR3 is TGCGCCAGCAGCTTGGTTCTGGGGCCTGGAAACACCATATATTTT.

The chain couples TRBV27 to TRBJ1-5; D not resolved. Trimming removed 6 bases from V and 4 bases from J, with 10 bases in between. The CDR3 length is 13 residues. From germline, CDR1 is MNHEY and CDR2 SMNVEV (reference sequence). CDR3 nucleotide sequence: TGTGCCAGCAGCCACCTGCAAAATCAGCCCCAGCATTTT. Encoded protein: CASSHLQNQPQHF.

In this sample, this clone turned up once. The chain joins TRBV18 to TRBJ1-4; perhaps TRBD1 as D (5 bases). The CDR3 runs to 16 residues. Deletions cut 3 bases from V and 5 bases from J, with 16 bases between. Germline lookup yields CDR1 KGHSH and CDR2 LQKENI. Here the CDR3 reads CASSPPGGARNEKLFF. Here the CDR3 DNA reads TGTGCCAGCTCACCTCCGGGCGGGGCCCGAAATGAAAAACTGTTTTTT.

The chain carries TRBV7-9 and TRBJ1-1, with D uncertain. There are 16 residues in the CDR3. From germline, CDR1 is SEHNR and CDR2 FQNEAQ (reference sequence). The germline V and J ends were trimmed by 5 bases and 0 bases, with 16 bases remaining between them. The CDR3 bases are TGTGCCAGCAGCCGAGGAGCCGACCAGATGAACACTGAAGCTTTCTTT. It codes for CASSRGADQMNTEAFF.